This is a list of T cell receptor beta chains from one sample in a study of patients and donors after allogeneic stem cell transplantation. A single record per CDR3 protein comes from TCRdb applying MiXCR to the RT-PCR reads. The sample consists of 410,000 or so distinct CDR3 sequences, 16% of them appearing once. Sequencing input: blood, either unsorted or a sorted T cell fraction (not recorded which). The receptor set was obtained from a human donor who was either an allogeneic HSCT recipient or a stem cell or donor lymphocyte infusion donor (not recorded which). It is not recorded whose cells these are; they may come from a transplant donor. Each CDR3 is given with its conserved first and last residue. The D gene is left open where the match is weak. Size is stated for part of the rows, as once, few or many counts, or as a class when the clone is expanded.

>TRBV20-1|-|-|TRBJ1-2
CSARAGDGYTF
TGCAGTGCTAGAGCAGGGGATGGCTACACCTTC
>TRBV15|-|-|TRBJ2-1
CATSRGRGALSSYNEQFF
TGTGCCACCAGCAGAGGACGGGGGGCTCTGAGCTCCTACAATGAGCAGTTCTTC
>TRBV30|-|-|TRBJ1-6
CAWRGTAYNSPLHF
TGTGCCTGGCGTGGCACTGCCTATAATTCACCCCTCCACTTT
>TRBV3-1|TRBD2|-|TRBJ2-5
CASSQETSGGAGETQYF
TGTGCCAGCAGCCAAGAAACCAGCGGGGGCGCGGGGGAGACCCAGTACTTC
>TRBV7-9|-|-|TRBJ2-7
CASSPASRTGRAYEQYF
TGTGCCAGCAGCCCTGCTTCCCGCACAGGGAGGGCCTACGAGCAGTACTTC
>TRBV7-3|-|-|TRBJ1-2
CASSYLPSTAGIGYGYTF
TGTGCCAGCAGCTACCTCCCCTCGACCGCCGGTATTGGCTATGGCTACACCTTC
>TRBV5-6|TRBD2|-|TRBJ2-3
CASSPIGTSGSDTQYF
TGTGCCAGCAGCCCAATAGGGACTAGCGGGAGTGATACGCAGTATTTT
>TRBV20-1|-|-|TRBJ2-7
CSAPLRLWEQYF
TGCAGTGCTCCCCTTCGGCTCTGGGAGCAGTACTTC
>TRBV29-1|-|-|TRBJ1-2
CSVDRRPGGYTF
TGCAGCGTTGATAGGAGGCCGGGTGGCTACACCTTC
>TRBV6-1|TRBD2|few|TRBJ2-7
CASSRDGPSGASYEQYF
TGTGCCAGCAGTCGGGACGGACCTAGCGGGGCATCCTACGAGCAGTACTTC
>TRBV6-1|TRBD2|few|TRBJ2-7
CASSSSGLAGVLGEQYF
TGTGCCAGCAGTAGCTCGGGACTAGCGGGAGTTCTGGGCGAGCAGTACTTC
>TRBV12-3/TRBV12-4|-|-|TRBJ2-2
CASSHRGGELFF
TGTGCCAGCAGTCACCGGGGCGGGGAGCTGTTTTTT
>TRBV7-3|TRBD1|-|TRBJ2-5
CASGTGFGTQYF
TGTGCCAGCGGGACAGGGTTCGGGACCCAGTACTTC
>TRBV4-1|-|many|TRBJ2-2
CASSARGGELFF
TGCGCCAGCAGCGCCCGAGGCGGGGAGCTGTTTTTT
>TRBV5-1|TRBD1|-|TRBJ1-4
CASRQGFANEKLFF
TGCGCCAGCCGACAGGGGTTTGCTAATGAAAAACTGTTTTTT